This T cell receptor beta chain was found in a study of early T cells in non-severe SARS-CoV-2 infection. Study-level background: Whole-blood bulk RNA, unsorted, was sequenced, and chains were unpaired.

Using its own MiXCR run on the 5' RACE reads, TCRdb lists one record per CDR3 protein. In the table there are about 60,000 distinct CDR3 sequences, around 14% of which are singletons. CDR1 and CDR2 from the germline V gene are SQVTM and ANQGSEA. The CDR3 runs 15 residues. Trimming took 1 base from V and 2 from J; bases not matched to a gene: 3. The sample holds a few counts of this clonotype. This clonotype was sampled from an adult who was a healthcare worker with PCR-confirmed SARS-CoV-2 infection or an uninfected control (not recorded which). The chain combines TRBV29-1 with TRBJ2-3, with 10 positions matching TRBD1. The input for sequencing was whole blood, taken at baseline. CDR3 nucleotide sequence: TGCAGCGTTGAAGGGACAGGGGGGTCCACAGATACGCAGTATTTT. Residues: CSVEGTGGSTDTQYF.